This TCR beta chain stems from a study of shared clonotypes between healthy human individuals (dated by TCRdb to the early 2020s). About the study as a whole: Three men and a couple of women, aged 18 to 49 years, made up the cohort. For each donor, three plates each were used for CD4 naive and CD4 memory, two plates were used for CD8 naive, and one plate was used for CD8 memory. To estimate repertoire size and how much clonotypes are shared between individuals, the study performed deep sequencing of blood TCR repertoires from about five healthy adults. Different laboratories and diverse techniques were used to prepare libraries and sequence TCR repertoires, to increase sequencing depth and limit assay-specific biases. Each donor's leukapheresis produced roughly between about 0.9 and 9.5 billion PBMCs.

The investigation overall reported the following: Incomplete sequencing was indicated by rarefaction of sorted-subset datasets, despite the large sequencing depth. Naive subsets generally had larger estimated clonotype richness than memory subsets. Across a handful of donors, roughly 5.1% of naive CD4, approximately 3.6% of naive CD8, approximately 2.5% of memory CD4, and over 0.35% of memory CD8 clonotypes were shared. Only blood was sampled, and tissue TCR repertoires likely differ from those in blood. Compared with non-shared clonotypes, clonotypes shared by all four sorted-subset donors had higher generation probabilities. Based on pairwise subsampling, the degree of clonotype sharing among donors was expected to be affected by sequencing depth. Because the study included a small number of donors, the genetic and exposure-history diversity represented was limited.

This clone has more than one count but fewer than ten. Its antigen is currently not known. There are no base qualities to consult, and no much larger clone falls within one base. The donors were healthy, HIV-negative adults who had no recently reported acute infections or vaccinations. Only Caucasian adults living in Nashville, Tennessee, USA were represented among the donors. Magnetic negative selection was used to enrich CD4+ T cells, after which naive cells were positively selected on CD45RA and the negative fraction became the memory subset. After blood collection by leukapheresis, PBMCs were isolated using Ficoll-Histopaque density gradient centrifugation and then cryopreserved in the vapor phase of liquid nitrogen. Purity and quantity of every magnetically sorted T cell population were checked by analytical flow cytometry. Genomic DNA was isolated from each sorted fraction and quantified by UV absorbance on a Nanodrop 2000c.

Using the deep immunoSEQ assay, multiplex PCR amplified TCR CDR3 regions from genomic DNA. Extracted genomic DNA from each cell subset was spread evenly across all wells of several immunoSEQ 96-well plates, with each plate serving as a replicate. Each replicate PCR for sorted subsets received about 220 ng genomic DNA, equal to 28,000 or so T cell genomes. Purified libraries were measured with a Qubit 3.0 fluorometer, size-checked on a Bioanalyzer 2100, and measured again with the KAPA Library Quantification kit. Every immunoSEQ 96-well plate was sequenced on a separate single-read 150-cycle Illumina NextSeq 550 flow cell. The paper's processing steps were these. Because the immunoSEQ output included only junctional sequences and no quality scores, the filtering could not be the same as the filtering used for full-length reads. Sequences were annotated with PyIR, a Python wrapper for IgBLAST v1.9, and V/J genes and CDR3 were assigned using IMGT germline references. Reads were filtered out if the reads had weak V/J assignments (E-value above 1e-6), no CDR3, stop codons, out-of-frame junctions, or ambiguous translated residues. A V3J clonotype was defined by an identical inferred V gene, J gene, and CDR3 amino acid sequence. Percentage overlap between repertoires was calculated by dividing the number of shared unique clonotypes by the size of the smaller repertoire. Repertoire richness was assessed with RTK rarefaction, the Chao1 estimator, and Recon v2.1 estimates of unobserved clonotypes. For all TCRbeta clonotypes obtained by the gDNA method from several donors, generation probabilities were computed with OLGA. Entries here come from immuneACCESS through TCRdb and include only in-frame sequences with V and J called. Some clones fail to appear in such tables; in the studies checked, an unresolved V gene covers under half of the shortfall, and the cause of the remainder is unknown. V, J and clone size were drawn from that table, and D and trimming were deduced from the DNA. The sample includes over a million clones, with 75% to 80% observed a single time. Of the sample, 0.5% to 0.65% falls within the top ten clones.

Specimen: memory CD4+ T cells from PBMCs. The intended sense of this specimen's cell subset or site label: CD45RA-negative fraction. This TCR came from a man aged 18 to 30 in good health. Some clones in this sample may be carry-over from other donors' samples.

The sequenced DNA is TGCGCCAGCAGCCAAGAAGGGGACAGGGGATCCGGGGAGCTGTTTTTT. The encoded protein is CASSQEGDRGSGELFF. This chain is built from TRBV4-3 and TRBJ2-2; the central 10 bases match TRBD1. The CDR1 and CDR2 encoded by the germline V gene are LGHNA and YSLEER. The CDR3 covers 16 residues, taking in both the cysteine and the phenylalanine. Left in the record is the CDR3 DNA by itself, 48 bases read in frame from the first base. Trimming takes 0 bases off V and 6 bases off J; junction bases not matched to a gene: 4.